The rows below give T cell receptor beta chains drawn from one sample of a study of shared clonotypes between healthy human individuals. Produced via immunoSEQ multiplex PCR; TCRdb's table is partial and in-frame only. The data show roughly 890,000 clones, about 91% seen once. Sequenced material: naive CD8+ T cells sorted from blood. These TCRs come from a man aged 30-40 years in good health. Both conserved end residues are trimmed from each CDR3.

V	J	CDR3
TRBV10-1	TRBJ2-2	ASSTGTLNTGELF
TRBV7-9	TRBJ2-7	ASSPGPKSYEQY
TRBV10-3	TRBJ1-5	AISESGGTSNQPQH
TRBV7-9	TRBJ2-7	ASSDRGSYEQY
TRBV7-7	TRBJ2-5	ASSQTGYETQY
TRBV10-3	TRBJ2-1	AISESEAGGPYNEQF
TRBV6-5	TRBJ2-2	ASSASSFTGELF
TRBV7-9	TRBJ1-1	ASSPETEMNTEAF
TRBV4-1	TRBJ1-2	ASSQDRAASYGYT
TRBV27	TRBJ1-1	ASSAGIGTEAF
TRBV5-1	TRBJ1-1	ASSYGTGLEAF
TRBV28	TRBJ1-5	ASLDRAGQRDQPQH
TRBV6-4	TRBJ1-1	ASSDTVGVTGAPNTEAF
TRBV18	TRBJ2-7	ASSPWTSGPSYEQY
TRBV4-1	TRBJ2-7	ASSQSWTGAYEQY
TRBV27	TRBJ2-7	ASSYSGYGPYEQY
TRBV5-1	TRBJ2-7	ASRSTGTGSYEQY
TRBV5-1	TRBJ2-5	ASSSQTSGTYQETQY
TRBV14	TRBJ2-3	ASSPLEDTQY
TRBV6-5	TRBJ2-5	ASSYQLQETQY
TRBV4-1	TRBJ2-3	ASSQYWDYPSDTQY
TRBV28	TRBJ1-2	ASSKNRGKKDGYT
TRBV7-9	TRBJ1-1	ASSLARGTEAF
TRBV13	TRBJ1-3	ASSLADGGFGNTIY
TRBV10-3	TRBJ1-1	AISGAGKENTEAF
TRBV2	TRBJ2-5	ASRGGTLYQETQY
TRBV29-1	TRBJ1-1	SVCRGSNTEAF
TRBV21-1	TRBJ2-5	ASSKFSTGGSHPQETQY
TRBV6-5	TRBJ1-2	ASSPDRMTTF
TRBV28	TRBJ1-2	ASSALGRNYGYT
TRBV19	TRBJ2-7	ASSVGQVTYEQY
TRBV2	TRBJ2-7	ATSRGAGSYEQY
TRBV13	TRBJ2-3	ASSLGQITDTQY
TRBV15	TRBJ2-1	ATSRRDRGYNEQF
TRBV30	TRBJ2-1	AWSVLIYNEQF
TRBV29-1	TRBJ2-2	SVGQAMNTGELF
TRBV9	TRBJ2-2	ASRGREREDTGELF
TRBV7-8	TRBJ2-1	ASSPSGTSYNEQF
TRBV19	TRBJ2-7	ASSAYGTYEQY
TRBV28	TRBJ2-1	ASSFSPLDEQF
TRBV7-2	TRBJ1-2	ASSFLGGHFSGYT
TRBV7-8	TRBJ2-3	ASSLGTASTDTQY
TRBV29-1	TRBJ2-2	SVEDRTGADTGELF